These 25 T cell receptor beta chains originate from one sample sequenced in a study of T cell responses to AZD1222 COVID-19 vaccine. Method: immunoSEQ multiplex PCR; TCRdb's copy keeps in-frame clones and lacks some. The sample includes roughly 110,000 clones, roughly 90% of them seen just once. This material consisted of peripheral blood, taken 28 days after the second AZD1222 dose. The receptors stem from an adult who received the AZD1222 COVID-19 vaccine.

This rearrangement joins TRBV9 to TRBJ2-7; 7 positions agree with TRBD1. This CDR3 has 14 residues. Germline CDR1 SGDLS, CDR2 YYNGEE. Trimming at V came to 0 bases and at J to 3 bases, leaving 3 bases not matched to a gene. CDR3 sequence reads: CASSVERQGYEQYF. The DNA of the CDR3 is TGTGCCAGCAGCGTAGAGCGACAGGGCTACGAGCAGTACTTC.

The chain carries TRBV6-1 and TRBJ1-5; D is uncertain. CDR1 and CDR2 (germline): MNHNS, SASEGT. There are 16 residues in the CDR3. Trimming shortened V by 0 bases and J by 2 bases, and 11 bases separated the two germline ends. CDR3 amino acids: CASSEAPSMGNQPQHF. The CDR3 DNA reads as TGTGCCAGCAGTGAAGCCCCCTCCATGGGCAATCAGCCCCAGCATTTT.

This clone was seen only once. V gene TRBV6-5 combines with J gene TRBJ1-6; tentative D call: TRBD1 (6 bases). Germline V gives CDR1 MNHEY, CDR2 SVGAGI. The CDR3 loop spans 15 amino acids. V was cut by 6 bases and J by 7 bases, with 16 bases left in between. Here the CDR3 reads CASRGVGGRNSPLHF. Here the CDR3 DNA reads TGTGCCAGCAGGGGTGTCGGGGGCCGCAATTCACCCCTCCACTTT.

The chain is built from TRBV3-1 (or the pseudogene TRBV3-2) and TRBJ2-7, with 9 bases fitting TRBD1. Trimming removed 3 bases from V and 2 bases from J; junction bases left unmatched: 5. This CDR3 has 15 amino acids. CDR1 is LGHDT and CDR2 is YNNKEL in the germline V gene (reference sequence). DNA of the CDR3: TGTGCCAGCAGCCATCGACAGGGGGTAGCCTACGAGCAGTACTTC. Translated, it gives CASSHRQGVAYEQYF.

The J gene is TRBJ2-4, the V gene TRBV28, with D maybe TRBD1 (6 bases). Trimming left V 2 bases short and J 1 base short, with 18 bases between. Germline lookup yields CDR1 MDHEN and CDR2 SYDVKM. This CDR3 is built from 18 residues. The CDR3 DNA reads TGTGCCAGCAGTTTAACGGGAAGGGGGATTGCGGCCAAAAACATTCAGTACTTC. Encoded protein: CASSLTGRGIAAKNIQYF.

The count of this clone is one. This chain joins TRBV29-1 and TRBJ2-3; 7 bases line up with TRBD2. Germline CDR1 SQVTM, CDR2 ANQGSEA. Trimming removed 6 bases from V and 5 bases from J; junction bases left unmatched: 8. This CDR3 spans 13 amino acids. The CDR3 bases are TGCAGCGTGCGACTAGCTGGAGAAGATACGCAGTATTTT. Translating gives CSVRLAGEDTQYF.

The DNA for the CDR3 is TGTGCCAGCTCACCACTTTCAGGAACCCGCTACGAGCAGTACTTC. As protein: CASSPLSGTRYEQYF. The rearrangement joins TRBV18 to TRBJ2-7; no firm D call. This CDR3 is 15 amino acids long. V shed 1 base and J shed 3 bases, with 13 bases lying between them. CDR1 and CDR2 (germline): KGHSH, LQKENI.

In this sample, this clone turned up once. The chain recombines TRBV19 with TRBJ1-4, with 8 bases aligning to TRBD1. The CDR3 is 14 amino acids. V trimming: 7 bases; J trimming: 6 bases; junction bases outside the gene matches: 7. Germline V gene lookup returns CDR1 LNHDA and CDR2 SQIVND (reference sequence). The CDR3: CASIKTGEDEKLFF. CDR3 DNA sequence: TGTGCCAGTATCAAGACAGGGGAAGATGAAAAACTGTTTTTT.

The V gene is TRBV7-2, the J gene TRBJ2-3; 9 nucleotides agree with TRBD2. Germline V CDR1 and CDR2: SGHTA, FQGNSA. The CDR3 sequence is 16 residues long. The V gene end was trimmed by 2 bases and the J gene end by 0 bases; junction bases not matched to a gene: 3. CDR3 protein: CASSLTSGYSTDTQYF. The DNA for the CDR3 is TGTGCCAGCAGCTTAACTAGCGGGTATAGCACAGATACGCAGTATTTT.

The CDR3 DNA reads TGTGCCAGCAGTTACTCGTTGGGACAAGACAATCAGCCCCAGCATTTT. Its protein product is CASSYSLGQDNQPQHF. The chain employs TRBV6-2 or TRBV6-3 and TRBJ1-5, with TRBD1 as a possible D gene (6 bases). V was shortened by 0 bases and J by 3 bases, with 12 bases between the two germline ends. There are 16 residues in the CDR3. Germline V gene lookup returns CDR1 MNHEY and CDR2 SVGEGT.

The chain links TRBV2 to TRBJ2-2; tentatively, D is TRBD1 or TRBD2 (6 bases each). V lost 3 bases to trimming and J lost 5 bases, with 13 bases between them. The V gene's germline CDR1 is SNHLY and CDR2 FYNNEI. The CDR3 runs 15 residues. The CDR3 coding sequence is TGTGCCAGCAGTGACGCGGGACAAAAGACCGGGGAGCTGTTTTTT. It specifies CASSDAGQKTGELFF.

The chain has TRBV12-3 or TRBV12-4 and TRBJ1-2, with TRBD1 as a possible D gene (6 bases). The CDR3 sequence is 12 residues long. With 6 bases removed from V and 8 bases from J, the gap between germline ends came to 13 bases. The CDR3 region has the DNA TGTGCCAGCAGCCCAGGGGTAGAAGGCTACACCTTC. Amino acids: CASSPGVEGYTF.

The chain combines TRBV5-1 with TRBJ1-5, with a tentative D call TRBD1 (5 bases). Germline CDR1 SGHRS, CDR2 YFSETQ. This CDR3 has 15 amino acids. Trimming cost V 0 bases and J 1 base, with 8 bases left between them. The CDR3 loop reads CASSLAGGSNQPQHF. The CDR3 DNA is TGCGCCAGCAGCTTGGCCGGGGGGAGCAATCAGCCCCAGCATTTT.

CDR3 residues: CASSLAGASPLHF. The CDR3 DNA is TGCGCCAGCAGCTTGGCGGGGGCCTCACCCCTCCACTTT. The rearrangement uses TRBV5-1 and TRBJ1-6; TRBD1 is a possible D gene (6 bases). V was clipped by 0 bases and J by 10 bases, with 8 bases between them. Germline V gene data show CDR1 as SGHRS and CDR2 as YFSETQ. The length of the CDR3 is 13 residues.

This chain's CDR3 is CATSRVVSGGGGEQFF. The DNA of the CDR3 is TGTGCCACCAGCAGAGTAGTCTCAGGCGGCGGCGGTGAGCAGTTCTTC. V usage is TRBV15 and J usage is TRBJ2-1; D unresolved. Germline V gene sequence: CDR1 LNHNV, CDR2 YYDKDF (reference sequence). Between the trimmed V and J ends, which lost 1 base and 9 bases, there was a span of 19 bases. The CDR3 has 16 residues.

This clone was counted a single time. The chain combines TRBV6-1 with TRBJ1-5, with D unclear. The germline V and J ends were trimmed by 2 bases and 4 bases, with 15 bases remaining between them. Germline V gene sequence: CDR1 MNHNS, CDR2 SASEGT. This CDR3 comprises 16 residues. The CDR3 loop reads CASSERWARDNQPQHF. The CDR3 region has the DNA TGTGCCAGCAGTGAAAGGTGGGCCCGGGATAATCAGCCCCAGCATTTT.

The chain carries TRBV6-4 and TRBJ1-1; 8 bases map to TRBD1. There are 14 residues in the CDR3. Germline V CDR1 and CDR2: MRHNA, SNTAGT. With 6 bases clipped from V and 0 bases from J, the junction kept 3 bases outside the gene matches. The CDR3 spells CASRADRVNTEAFF. CDR3 coding DNA: TGTGCCAGCAGAGCGGACAGGGTGAACACTGAAGCTTTCTTT.

CDR3 amino acids: CASSPGTGKGYGELFF. CDR3 nucleotide sequence: TGTGCCAGCAGCCCCGGGACAGGAAAGGGGTACGGGGAGCTGTTTTTT. This chain links TRBV28 with TRBJ2-2; TRBD1 aligns across 8 bases. The length of the CDR3 is 16 residues. Germline CDR1 and CDR2: MDHEN and SYDVKM. V lost 6 bases and J lost 7; bases outside the gene matches: 13.

This clone appeared a single time. This chain links TRBV30 with TRBJ1-5, with 8 bases matching TRBD1. Germline V gene sequence: CDR1 GTSNPN, CDR2 SVGIG (reference sequence). J gave up 7 bases and V 3 bases, and 5 bases lay outside the gene matches. This CDR3 region has 13 residues. The CDR3 loop reads CAWRARGQQPQHF. Written as DNA, the CDR3 is TGTGCCTGGAGGGCCAGGGGGCAACAGCCCCAGCATTTT.

The J gene is TRBJ2-1, the V gene TRBV10-3; D tentatively fits TRBD1 or TRBD2 (5 bases each). CDR1 is ENHRY, CDR2 SYGVKD, per germline. V lost 10 bases to trimming and J lost 8 bases, with 27 bases between them. The CDR3 runs to 16 residues. CDR3 protein: CATRWGSGESYDEQFF. The CDR3 DNA sequence: TGTGCCACCCGCTGGGGGTCTGGGGAATCTTACGATGAGCAGTTCTTC.

The chain recombines TRBV7-9 with TRBJ2-1; tentatively, D is TRBD2 (6 bases). The CDR3 has 18 amino acids. Trimming removed 1 base at V and 7 bases at J, with 23 bases between. Germline CDR1 SEHNR, CDR2 FQNEAQ (reference sequence). CDR3 DNA: TGTGCCAGCAGCTTAGTTGCGGTGGGCGGGACGTGGGTTAATGAGCAGTTCTTC. Its protein is CASSLVAVGGTWVNEQFF.

This clone has just one count. The chain is built from TRBV19 and TRBJ2-7, with 9 nucleotides matching TRBD1. The junction had 1 base not matched to a gene; V was cut back by 3 bases and J by 1 base. Germline CDR1 is LNHDA and CDR2 is SQIVND (reference sequence). The CDR3 runs 14 residues. This CDR3 reads CASSMTGGSYEQYF. The CDR3 DNA reads as TGTGCCAGTAGTATGACAGGGGGTTCCTACGAGCAGTACTTC.

The V and J genes are TRBV12-5 and TRBJ2-4; TRBD2 is a possible D gene (6 bases). The V and J ends lost 0 bases and 0 bases respectively, with 15 bases between them. The CDR3 length is 18 residues. From germline, CDR1 is LGHNT and CDR2 FRNRAP. Here the CDR3 DNA reads TGTGCTAGTGGTTTGGTGGCGGGAACCATCCTAGCCAAAAACATTCAGTACTTC. This gives the protein CASGLVAGTILAKNIQYF.

This rearrangement joins TRBV6-4 to TRBJ1-1; 9 positions agree with TRBD1. The V gene end was trimmed by 5 bases and the J gene end by 6 bases; junction bases not matched to a gene: 4. CDR1 is MRHNA and CDR2 is SNTAGT in the germline V gene. The length of the CDR3 is 13 residues. The CDR3 loop is CASSRTGDSEAFF. Here the CDR3 DNA reads TGTGCCAGCAGTCGGACAGGGGATTCTGAAGCTTTCTTT.

This clone was detected a few times. This rearrangement joins TRBV21-1 to TRBJ2-7; TRBD2 was called by the table and not checked on the DNA. TRBV21-1 is assigned pseudogene status. This CDR3 is 16 amino acids long. The CDR3 is CASSNGGLASSYEQYF. The CDR3 nucleotides read TGTGCCAGCAGCAACGGTGGGCTAGCGAGCTCCTACGAGCAGTACTTC.